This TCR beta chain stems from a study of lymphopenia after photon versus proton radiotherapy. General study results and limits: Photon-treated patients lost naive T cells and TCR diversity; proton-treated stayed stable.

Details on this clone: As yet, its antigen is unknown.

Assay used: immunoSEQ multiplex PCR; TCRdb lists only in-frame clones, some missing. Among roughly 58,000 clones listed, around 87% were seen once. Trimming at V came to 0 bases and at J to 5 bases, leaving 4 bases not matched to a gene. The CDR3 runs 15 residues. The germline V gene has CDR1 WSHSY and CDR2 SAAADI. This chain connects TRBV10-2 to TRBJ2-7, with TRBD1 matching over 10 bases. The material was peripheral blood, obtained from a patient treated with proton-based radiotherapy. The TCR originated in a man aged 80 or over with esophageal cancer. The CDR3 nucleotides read TGCGCCAGCAGTGAGTCTTGGGACAGGGGCGACGAGCAGTACTTC. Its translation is CASSESWDRGDEQYF.